These 29 T cell receptor beta chains came from one sample sequenced in a study of vaccination effects on CD4 cells after COVID-19. Antigen specificity for these receptors is unknown. Sequencing followed a ViraFEST assay step that expanded antigen-specific CD4+ T cells with viral peptide pools. It was after nine to eleven days of culture that CD4+ T cells were isolated. Having tested negative for nucleocapsid antibodies, the vaccine recipients showed no prior SARS-CoV-2 infection. Clones were read by immunoSEQ multiplex PCR, and TCRdb kept only the in-frame ones, dropping some. The data hold 20,000 to 30,000 clones, with about two thirds observed a single time. The sample here was CD4+ T cells from PBMCs cultured with HCoV-OC43 spike peptides, taken before COVID-19 vaccination. Subset meaning: HCoV-OC43 spike overlapping peptide pool stimulation. The receptors stem from a human donor who received a COVID-19 vaccine.

Only a few counts were recorded for this clone. The chain employs TRBV24-1 and TRBJ1-4; TRBD1 agrees at 8 bases. Trimming at V came to 5 bases and at J to 6 bases, leaving 10 bases not matched to a gene. The germline CDR1 and CDR2 sequences are KGHDR and SFDVKD. The CDR3 is 16 amino acids. CDR3 loop: CATSAGQGEGHEKLFF. Written as DNA, the CDR3 is TGTGCCACCAGTGCTGGACAGGGAGAAGGGCATGAAAAACTGTTTTTT.

The V call is TRBV10-3, the J call TRBJ2-7, with 12 bases lining up with TRBD2. The CDR3 spans 14 residues. With 6 bases clipped from V and 4 bases from J, the junction kept 4 bases outside the gene matches. CDR1 is ENHRY, CDR2 SYGVKD, per germline. The CDR3 region is CAIRTSGGNYEQYF. The CDR3 DNA reads as TGTGCCATCAGGACTAGCGGGGGAAATTACGAGCAGTACTTC.

This chain connects TRBV10-2 to TRBJ1-2; 9 bases map to TRBD1. This CDR3 is 14 amino acids long. Germline V lookup: CDR1 WSHSY, CDR2 SAAADI. After removal of 7 bases from V and 4 bases from J, the junction contained 7 bases not matched to a gene. CDR3 in DNA: TGCGCCAGCAACCAGGGACAGGGTATCTATGGCTACACCTTC. Amino acids: CASNQGQGIYGYTF.

The gene calls are TRBV14 and TRBJ1-5; D possibly corresponds to TRBD1 (5 bases). In germline, CDR1 is SGHDN, CDR2 FVKESK. The CDR3 is made up of 18 amino acids. V dropped 2 bases and J dropped 0 bases, with 17 bases sitting between them. The CDR3 bases are TGTGCCAGCAGCCAAAAAAAAGGGGAGCGGCCTAGCAATCAGCCCCAGCATTTT. This sequence encodes CASSQKKGERPSNQPQHF.

This clone was counted a few times. The J gene is TRBJ1-1, the V gene TRBV30; the match to TRBD1 covers 7 bases. Germline V gives CDR1 GTSNPN, CDR2 SVGIG (reference sequence). Trimming at V came to 5 bases and at J to 1 base, leaving 1 base not matched to a gene. The CDR3 totals 12 residues. The DNA of the CDR3 is TGTGCCTGGGGACAGGCGAACACTGAAGCTTTCTTT. Protein: CAWGQANTEAFF.

V is TRBV7-9 and J is TRBJ2-1, with 14 nucleotides matching TRBD2. Germline values: CDR1 SEHNR, CDR2 FQNEAQ (reference sequence). V lost 4 bases and J lost 2; bases outside the gene matches: 7. The CDR3 runs 18 residues. The CDR3 region has the DNA TGTGCCAGCAGCTCCGCTGGGACTAGCGGGAGCCCCTACAATGAGCAGTTCTTC. This translates into CASSSAGTSGSPYNEQFF. Full variable domain (remainder filled in from reference TRBV7-9 and TRBJ2-1): DTGVSQNPRHKITKRGQNVTFRCDPISEHNRLYWYRQTLGQGPEFLTYFQNEAQLEKSRLLSDRFSAERPKGSFSTLEIQRTEQGDSAMYLCASSSAGTSGSPYNEQFFGPGTRLTVL.

The chain uses TRBV18 and TRBJ2-7; 7 bases align to TRBD1. This CDR3 spans 16 amino acids. In germline, CDR1 is KGHSH, CDR2 LQKENI. After removal of 0 bases from V and 2 bases from J, the junction contained 7 bases not matched to a gene. In DNA form, the CDR3 reads TGTGCCAGCTCACCACCCCTACAGGGGTCTCCCTACGAGCAGTACTTC. Amino acid sequence: CASSPPLQGSPYEQYF.

The chain links TRBV6-4 to TRBJ2-3, with TRBD2 matching over 14 bases. Looked up from germline, CDR1 is MRHNA and CDR2 is SNTAGT. The CDR3 consists of 17 residues. The V and J ends lost 4 bases and 2 bases, in that order; junction bases with no gene match: 5. This CDR3 is CASSALGLAGDTDTQYF. The CDR3 DNA sequence: TGTGCCAGCAGTGCCCTGGGACTAGCGGGGGACACAGATACGCAGTATTTT.

The chain joins TRBV5-8 to TRBJ2-2; D is undetermined. CDR1 is SGHTS, CDR2 YDEGEE, per germline. Between the trimmed V and J ends, which lost 0 bases and 1 base, there was a span of 10 bases. CDR3 length equals 16 residues. Here the CDR3 reads CASSLADFLNTGELFF. The CDR3 DNA follows: TGTGCCAGCAGCTTGGCAGACTTCTTGAACACCGGGGAGCTGTTTTTT.

The chain combines TRBV7-9 with TRBJ1-4; no firm D call. The CDR3 spans 14 residues. The germline CDR1 and CDR2 sequences are SEHNR and FQNEAQ (reference sequence). V was shortened by 1 base and J by 5 bases, with 8 bases between the two germline ends. In DNA, the CDR3 is TGTGCCAGCAGCTTAGGGACGGGAAATGAAAAACTGTTTTTT. Translated, it gives CASSLGTGNEKLFF.

The chain joins TRBV2 to TRBJ1-5; no clear D gene. Germline CDR1 SNHLY, CDR2 FYNNEI. V was cut by 3 bases and J by 7 bases, with 13 bases left in between. The CDR3 runs 14 residues. For the CDR3, the DNA is TGTGCCAGCAGTGAGTTCGCAGGTGCACAGCCCCAGCATTTT. Translation gives CASSEFAGAQPQHF.

The V call is TRBV6-1, the J call TRBJ2-7; D is ambiguous. Germline V lookup: CDR1 MNHNS, CDR2 SASEGT. The CDR3 covers 15 residues. Trimming took off 1 base at V and 2 bases at J, with 12 bases between the two ends. The CDR3 DNA is TGTGCCAGCAGTGAAGGCCCAATGAATCCCTACGAGCAGTACTTC. This translates into CASSEGPMNPYEQYF.

The V and J genes are TRBV7-8 and TRBJ2-7, with a weak D call TRBD2 (5 bases). In germline, CDR1 is SGHVS, CDR2 FQNEAQ. The germline V and J ends were trimmed by 2 bases and 1 base, with 6 bases remaining between them. The length of the CDR3 is 13 residues. CDR3 DNA sequence: TGTGCCAGCAGCTTACCGGGGTCCTACGAGCAGTACTTC. Protein product: CASSLPGSYEQYF.

The rearrangement joins TRBV12-5 to TRBJ1-4; D call uncertain. Trimming shortened V by 4 bases and J by 5 bases, and 11 bases separated the two germline ends. Germline lookup yields CDR1 LGHNT and CDR2 FRNRAP. This CDR3 comprises 14 residues. The CDR3: CASGSAWENEKLFF. CDR3 nucleotide sequence: TGTGCTAGTGGTTCAGCTTGGGAAAATGAAAAACTGTTTTTT.

The rearrangement joins TRBV7-2 to TRBJ2-1, with D hard to call. V dropped 5 bases and J dropped 8 bases, with 10 bases sitting between them. The CDR3 is 12 residues long. Per the germline V gene, CDR1 is SGHTA and CDR2 is FQGNSA. CDR3 nucleotides: TGTGCCAGCAGCCCCCCTGGGGATGAGCAGTTCTTC. Amino acids: CASSPPGDEQFF.

The V gene is TRBV2, the J gene TRBJ2-6; D unresolved. Trimming removed 5 bases at V and 1 base at J, with 9 bases between. Germline assignment: CDR1 SNHLY and CDR2 FYNNEI. The CDR3 is 15 residues long. Written as DNA, the CDR3 is TGTGCCAGCAGTCGTGACGCATCTGGGGCCAACGTCCTGACTTTC. Protein: CASSRDASGANVLTF. The full variable domain, rest sourced from reference TRBV2 and TRBJ2-6, is EPEVTQTPSHQVTQMGQEVILRCVPISNHLYFYWYRQILGQKVEFLVSFYNNEISEKSEIFDDQFSVERPDGSNFTLKIRSTKLEDSAMYFCASSRDASGANVLTFGAGSRLTVL.

This clone was seen only a few times. The chain has TRBV12-3 or TRBV12-4 and TRBJ2-2; no definite D call. The CDR3 extends over 13 amino acids. V was trimmed by 7 bases and J by 4 bases, leaving 10 bases between them. CDR3 amino acids: CASTPQATGELFF. CDR3 nucleotide sequence: TGTGCCAGCACCCCCCAGGCCACCGGGGAGCTGTTTTTT.

The chain employs TRBV5-1 and TRBJ1-1, with D possibly matching TRBD1 (5 bases). V shed 2 bases and J shed 4 bases, with 12 bases lying between them. The germline gives CDR1 SGHRS, CDR2 YFSETQ. The CDR3 totals 14 residues. CDR3 region: CASSLTGLSTEAFF. In nucleotides, the CDR3 is TGCGCCAGCAGCTTAACGGGGCTCAGCACTGAAGCTTTCTTT.

As regards this clone: The same CDR3 is also encoded by other DNA sequences in this sample. This rearrangement joins TRBV5-4 to TRBJ2-5; 14 bases line up with TRBD2. Germline loops: CDR1 SGHNT, CDR2 YYREEE (reference sequence). The CDR3 sequence is 17 residues long. Unmatched junction bases numbered 8, after V lost 4 bases and J lost 3 bases. The CDR3 spells CASSPGLAGGPEETQYF. CDR3 nucleotides: TGTGCCAGCAGCCCCGGACTAGCGGGAGGCCCTGAAGAGACCCAGTACTTC.

The gene calls are TRBV10-2 and TRBJ1-6, with 7 bases fitting TRBD1. V shed 9 bases, J shed 7 bases, and the junction held 15 bases outside the gene matches. CDR3 length: 16 amino acids. Per the germline V gene, CDR1 is WSHSY and CDR2 is SAAADI. CDR3 bases: TGCGCCAGAGGAAGCGACAGGGAGTGGAACAATTCACCCCTCCACTTT. This translates into CARGSDREWNNSPLHF.

In nucleotides, the CDR3 is TGTGCCAGCAGTGTGGACAGGGACACAGATACGCAGTATTTT. It yields the protein CASSVDRDTDTQYF. The gene calls are TRBV2 and TRBJ2-3, with 8 positions matching TRBD1. Germline V gene lookup returns CDR1 SNHLY and CDR2 FYNNEI. Germline trimming cut 4 bases from V and 2 bases from J; bases unmatched to any gene: 2. This CDR3 spans 14 amino acids.

V is TRBV2 and J is TRBJ2-3, with TRBD2 identical over 12 bases. V dropped 6 bases and J dropped 4; count of bases not matched to a gene: 5. The CDR3 is made up of 15 amino acids. The germline V gene encodes CDR1 SNHLY and CDR2 FYNNEI. CDR3 in amino acids: CASRQTSGGADTQYF. The CDR3 DNA is TGTGCCAGCAGACAGACTAGCGGGGGCGCAGATACGCAGTATTTT.

This sequence joins TRBV5-1 and TRBJ1-1; D remains unclear. Germline-derived CDR1 and CDR2 are SGHRS and YFSETQ. The CDR3 extends over 14 amino acids. Trimming removed 1 base at V and 0 bases at J, with 7 bases between. CDR3 DNA: TGCGCCAGCAGCTTGCTTCTGATGAACACTGAAGCTTTCTTT. Its translation is CASSLLLMNTEAFF.

The chain has TRBV6-5 and TRBJ1-2; a possible D gene is TRBD1 (6 bases). CDR1 and CDR2 (germline): MNHEY, SVGAGI. V dropped 6 bases and J dropped 8 bases, with 13 bases sitting between them. The CDR3 is made up of 12 amino acids. The CDR3 sequence: CASRAGERGYTF. CDR3 coding DNA: TGTGCCAGCAGGGCAGGGGAAAGGGGCTACACCTTC.

This clone has more than one count but fewer than ten. The chain uses TRBV5-6 and TRBJ2-5, with D possibly matching TRBD1 (6 bases). V was shortened by 2 bases and J by 1 base, with 9 bases between the two germline ends. The CDR3 length is 14 residues. Germline V gene data show CDR1 as SGHDT and CDR2 as YYEEEE. Here the CDR3 DNA reads TGTGCCAGCAGCTTAACAGGGCCCCAAGAGACCCAGTACTTC. Residues: CASSLTGPQETQYF.

This clone turned up a few times. The genes are TRBV25-1 and TRBJ2-1; no firm D call. This CDR3 has 11 residues. Germline loops: CDR1 MGHDK, CDR2 SYGVNS. Trimming stripped 6 bases from V and 4 bases from J, with 4 bases between. CDR3 nucleotide sequence: TGTGCCAGCAGCCTATACAATGAGCAGTTCTTC. As protein: CASSLYNEQFF. The full variable domain, rest sourced from reference TRBV25-1 and TRBJ2-1, is EADIYQTPRYLVIGTGKKITLECSQTMGHDKMYWYQQDPGMELHLIHYSYGVNSTEKGDLSSESTVSRIRTEHFPLTLESARPSHTSQYLCASSLYNEQFFGPGTRLTVL.

This clone has only one observation. This sequence joins TRBV6-5 and TRBJ2-7; D gene uncertain. Trimming shortened V by 8 bases and J by 2 bases, and 19 bases separated the two germline ends. This CDR3 is 15 amino acids long. Germline V lookup: CDR1 MNHEY, CDR2 SVGAGI. The CDR3 sequence: CASAGPEGGTYEQYF. CDR3 DNA sequence: TGTGCCAGCGCCGGCCCTGAAGGCGGAACCTACGAGCAGTACTTC.

The chain employs TRBV2 and TRBJ1-5, with a tentative D call TRBD1 (5 bases). Germline CDR1 reads SNHLY; CDR2 reads FYNNEI. The CDR3 contains 14 residues. V lost 6 bases to trimming and J lost 7 bases, with 16 bases between them. Here the CDR3 reads CASRFSGLGQPQHF. The CDR3 coding sequence is TGTGCCAGCAGGTTTTCAGGGTTGGGACAGCCCCAGCATTTT.

This chain connects TRBV6-5 to TRBJ1-1; D is uncertain. This CDR3 has 14 amino acids. Germline loops: CDR1 MNHEY, CDR2 SVGAGI. The V end lost 3 bases, the J end lost 0 bases, and 8 bases lay between the germline ends. The DNA of the CDR3 is TGTGCCAGCAGTTATGGAGGGATGAACACTGAAGCTTTCTTT. Translated: CASSYGGMNTEAFF.